Shown below are 18 T cell receptor beta chains from a single sample sequenced in a study of blood T cell repertoires in COVID-19. Sequenced by immunoSEQ multiplex PCR; TCRdb stores in-frame clones only, minus some. The repertoire consists of some 150,000 clones, with 80% to 90% occurring once and the leading ten covering roughly 3%. Sequenced: peripheral blood. Receptors originate from a man aged 65 to 85 with acute or convalescent COVID-19.

The V and J genes are TRBV6-6 and TRBJ2-5; 9 bases match TRBD1. V lost 5 bases, J lost 2 bases, and 3 bases stayed unmatched. The CDR3 totals 14 residues. Germline CDR1 is MNHNY and CDR2 is SVGAGI (reference sequence). The CDR3 nucleotides are TGTGCCAGCAGTGGGACAGGGCGTCAAGAGACCCAGTACTTC. Encoded protein: CASSGTGRQETQYF.

The V call is TRBV7-8, the J call TRBJ2-7; D perhaps matches TRBD1 (7 bases). Germline V gene sequence: CDR1 SGHVS, CDR2 FQNEAQ. This CDR3 is 15 amino acids long. The V end lost 1 base, the J end lost 3 bases, and 13 bases lay between the germline ends. Written as DNA, the CDR3 is TGTGCCAGCAGCTTAGAGGGGGCGGAGGGCTACGAGCAGTACTTC. Its translation is CASSLEGAEGYEQYF.

The V call is TRBV15, the J call TRBJ2-1; 12 positions agree with TRBD2. Per the germline V gene, CDR1 is LNHNV and CDR2 is YYDKDF (reference sequence). The junction had 20 bases not matched to a gene; V was cut back by 7 bases and J by 4 bases. The CDR3 has 20 residues. CDR3 region: CATTLQNLAGGPHTYNEQFF. CDR3 DNA sequence: TGTGCCACCACCCTACAAAACCTAGCGGGAGGGCCCCATACATACAATGAGCAGTTCTTC.

This clone was observed a single time. The chain couples TRBV7-9 to TRBJ2-7; TRBD1 matches 12 bases. Germline V gene lookup returns CDR1 SEHNR and CDR2 FQNEAQ (reference sequence). Losses at the gene ends were 5 bases for V and 6 bases for J; bases not matched to a gene: 8. The CDR3 has 15 amino acids. CDR3: CASSLSGTGGGEQYF. The DNA of the CDR3 is TGTGCCAGCAGCCTGTCGGGGACAGGGGGCGGCGAGCAGTACTTC.

The gene calls are TRBV7-9 and TRBJ2-5; TRBD2 matches 9 bases. CDR1 SEHNR and CDR2 FQNEAQ come from the germline V gene (reference sequence). Unmatched junction bases numbered 6, after V lost 1 base and J lost 3 bases. The CDR3 runs to 16 residues. DNA for the CDR3: TGTGCCAGCAGCTTAGGAGCGACTAGCGGAAAAGAGACCCAGTACTTC. Protein product: CASSLGATSGKETQYF.

This clone was found once. This chain uses TRBV25-1 with TRBJ2-1, with 13 bases lining up with TRBD2. The CDR3 extends over 16 amino acids. Germline V gene sequence: CDR1 MGHDK, CDR2 SYGVNS. Unmatched junction bases numbered 4, after V lost 3 bases and J lost 5 bases. Written as DNA, the CDR3 is TGTGCCAGCAGTGATTCGGGACTAGCGGGAAACAATGAGCAGTTCTTC. This encodes CASSDSGLAGNNEQFF.

For this clone: This CDR3 is also generated by other DNA sequences in the sample. V usage is TRBV18 and J usage is TRBJ2-2; 8 bases match TRBD1. This CDR3 region has 15 residues. CDR1 and CDR2 from the germline V gene are KGHSH and LQKENI. The V segment lost 4 bases and the J segment 1 base; nucleotides outside the gene matches: 2. In DNA form, the CDR3 reads TGTGCCAGCTCACTCGGACAGGGGAACACCGGGGAGCTGTTTTTT. As protein: CASSLGQGNTGELFF.

The V and J genes are TRBV28 and TRBJ2-6, with unresolved D. The V end was cut by 5 bases, the J end by 0 bases, with 11 bases between. Germline CDR1 MDHEN, CDR2 SYDVKM. The CDR3 is made up of 16 amino acids. CDR3 in amino acids: CASSPSTGSGANVLTF. The CDR3, as DNA: TGTGCCAGCAGTCCTTCGACGGGCTCTGGGGCCAACGTCCTGACTTTC.

This clone was counted between two and nine times. The chain has TRBV7-2 and TRBJ2-3; possibly TRBD1 for D (5 bases). V was shortened by 2 bases and J by 4 bases, with 13 bases between the two germline ends. The germline V gene encodes CDR1 SGHTA and CDR2 FQGNSA. The CDR3 is 15 residues long. CDR3 DNA sequence: TGTGCCAGCAGCTTAAGGGAAGCAGGGCCAGATACGCAGTATTTT. It translates to CASSLREAGPDTQYF. The variable domain in full, completed from reference TRBV7-2 and TRBJ2-3, reads GAGVSQSPSNKVTEKGKDVELRCDPISGHTALYWYRQSLGQGLEFLIYFQGNSAPDKSGLPSDRFSAERTGGSVSTLTIQRTQQEDSAVYLCASSLREAGPDTQYFGPGTRLTVL.

This clone turned up a few times. The chain joins TRBV7-3 to TRBJ2-5; 7 nucleotides match TRBD1. CDR3 length equals 15 residues. The V gene's germline CDR1 is SGHTA and CDR2 FQGTGA. V lost 0 bases to trimming and J lost 3 bases; unmatched junction nucleotides: 4. The chain's CDR3 is CASSLTTGTEETQYF. In DNA form, the CDR3 reads TGTGCCAGCAGCTTAACGACCGGGACAGAAGAGACCCAGTACTTC.

The chain couples TRBV7-6 to TRBJ1-1; possibly TRBD1 for D (5 bases). CDR1 and CDR2 from the germline V gene are SGHVS and FNYEAQ. Trimming cost V 2 bases and J 4 bases, with 8 bases left between them. This CDR3 contains 13 residues. The CDR3, as DNA: TGTGCCAGCAGCTTACAGGGTCCCACTGAAGCTTTCTTT. This codes for CASSLQGPTEAFF.

This chain links TRBV14 with TRBJ1-1; 7 bases line up with TRBD1. Unmatched junction bases numbered 3, after V lost 5 bases and J lost 3 bases. The germline V gene has CDR1 SGHDN and CDR2 FVKESK. This CDR3 is 13 amino acids long. For the CDR3, the DNA is TGTGCCAGCAGCGACGACAGGGACACTGAAGCTTTCTTT. Translating it yields CASSDDRDTEAFF.

The chain has TRBV18 and TRBJ2-1, with 7 nucleotides matching TRBD1. The CDR3 runs to 15 residues. V trimming: 2 bases; J trimming: 7 bases; junction bases outside the gene matches: 8. CDR1 is KGHSH and CDR2 is LQKENI in the germline V gene. The CDR3 DNA follows: TGTGCCAGCTCACCAGCACAGGGGTTGGTAAATGAGCAGTTCTTC. Its translation: CASSPAQGLVNEQFF.

CDR3 DNA: TGTGCCAGCAGTCTAGGGGGAAACACCGGGGAGCTGTTTTTT. This translates into CASSLGGNTGELFF. This rearrangement joins TRBV2 to TRBJ2-2; perhaps TRBD1 as D (6 bases). This CDR3 is 14 amino acids long. Germline V gene sequence: CDR1 SNHLY, CDR2 FYNNEI. V was cut by 5 bases and J by 2 bases, with 9 bases left in between.

The chain combines TRBV7-9 with TRBJ2-7, with unresolved D. V was shortened by 5 bases and J by 2 bases, with 13 bases between the two germline ends. The CDR3 is 14 amino acids. Germline CDR1 and CDR2: SEHNR and FQNEAQ (reference sequence). CDR3 coding DNA: TGTGCCAGCAGCGTCCGCCACAATCCCTACGAGCAGTACTTC. Its translation is CASSVRHNPYEQYF.

The rearrangement uses TRBV21-1 and TRBJ1-5; the tabulated D call, TRBD1, remains unverified against the DNA. TRBV21-1 corresponds to a pseudogene. The CDR3 spans 18 residues. DNA of the CDR3: TGTGCCAGCAGCAAAGAAGAGGAGGCAGGGGTTAGCAATCAGCCCCAGCATTTT. Its translation: CASSKEEEAGVSNQPQHF.

This sequence joins TRBV2 and TRBJ2-7; no clear D gene. The V gene's germline CDR1 is SNHLY and CDR2 FYNNEI. Trimming took 6 bases from V and 0 from J, leaving 9 bases between them. The CDR3 is made up of 13 amino acids. This CDR3 is CASRLYTSYEQYF. CDR3 nucleotide sequence: TGTGCCAGCAGGTTATACACCTCCTACGAGCAGTACTTC.

This chain uses TRBV28 with TRBJ2-6, with D possibly being TRBD1 (5 bases). V shed 5 bases and J shed 0 bases, with 14 bases lying between them. CDR3 length equals 17 residues. CDR1 is MDHEN and CDR2 is SYDVKM in the germline V gene. The CDR3 nucleotides read TGTGCCAGCAGTCTTCCCCAGGGTCGCTCTGGGGCCAACGTCCTGACTTTC. Translated, it gives CASSLPQGRSGANVLTF.